This entry features one T cell receptor beta chain sequence. Other DNA sequences of this sample code for an identical CDR3. The source of the sample is a study of memory CD4+ T cells and cytomegalovirus serostatus. Study in general: Healthy Belgian adult donors included under ten CMV-positive and 24 CMV-negative people.

Repertoires were generated with immunoSEQ multiplex PCR, while TCRdb's copy carries only in-frame clones and drops some. The profile shows tens of thousands of clones, 70% to 80% of them singletons. Single viable CD3+CD4+CD8-CD45RO+ cells were sorted as the memory CD4+ T cells. After thawing, CD4+ T cells were positively selected. The sequenced sample was memory CD4+ T cells from blood. This clonotype was sampled from an adult in good health and CMV-seropositive.

For the CDR3, the DNA is TGTGCCAGCAGCTTGGGTGGCATCACAGATACGCAGTATTTT. Translating gives CASSLGGITDTQYF. This chain uses TRBV7-9 with TRBJ2-3, with no clear D. V was shortened by 3 bases and J by 2 bases, with 9 bases between the two germline ends. This CDR3 has 14 residues. Germline V gene data show CDR1 as SEHNR and CDR2 as FQNEAQ (reference sequence).